The source of this T cell receptor beta chain is a study of OX40 agonist ivuxolimab in advanced cancers. From germline, CDR1 is MNHNY and CDR2 SVGAGI (reference sequence). Trimming took off 4 bases at V and 3 bases at J, with 13 bases between the two ends. The CDR3 consists of 14 residues. TCRdb keeps only in-frame clones here, not all; method: immunoSEQ multiplex PCR. Of roughly 80,000 clones in the sample, about nine tenths were seen once. The sequence came from an adult with an advanced solid tumor such as melanoma, head and neck, liver or kidney cancer. This chain uses TRBV6-6 with TRBJ2-7; tentative D call: TRBD1 (6 bases). The input for sequencing was CD4+ or CD8+ T cells sorted from blood, taken in a trial of the OX40 agonist ivuxolimab. For the CDR3, the DNA is TGTGCCAGCAGTTGGTCAGGGGTAAGCTACGAGCAGTACGTC. Amino acid sequence: CASSWSGVSYEQYV.